Following are 27 T cell receptor beta chains from one sample sequenced in a study of T cells in Graves' hyperthyroidism and ophthalmopathy. Amplified TCR beta CDR3 regions came from RNA transcripts. Researchers ran a first-round RT-PCR on the TCR CDR3 using the HTBI primer set. TCRdb itself ran the multiplex PCR reads through MiXCR, one entry per CDR3 protein. The sample consists of roughly 350,000 distinct CDR3 sequences, 14% of them appearing once. Sequenced: blood. These receptors originate from a woman in her 30s with Graves' hyperthyroidism.

This chain connects TRBV7-2 to TRBJ1-2; D gene unclear. Trimming took 3 bases from V and 5 from J, leaving 7 bases between them. Germline V lookup: CDR1 SGHTA, CDR2 FQGNSA. This CDR3 comprises 12 residues. CDR3 sequence (DNA): TGTGCCAGCAGCTTTGGACCGTATGGCTACACCTTC. This sequence encodes CASSFGPYGYTF. The full variable domain, rest sourced from reference TRBV7-2 and TRBJ1-2, is GAGVSQSPSNKVTEKGKDVELRCDPISGHTALYWYRQSLGQGLEFLIYFQGNSAPDKSGLPSDRFSAERTGGSVSTLTIQRTQQEDSAVYLCASSFGPYGYTFGSGTRLTVV.

This clonotype was seen at least ten times. The genes are TRBV20-1 and TRBJ2-5; perhaps D is TRBD1 or TRBD2 (6 bases each). Germline CDR1 reads DFQATT; CDR2 reads SNEGSKA (reference sequence). Trimming took off 3 bases at V and 5 bases at J, with 16 bases between the two ends. The CDR3 has 14 amino acids. The CDR3: CSASQQRGVETQYF. The CDR3 DNA reads TGCAGTGCTAGTCAACAGAGGGGGGTTGAGACCCAGTACTTC.

This clonotype has at least ten counts. The rearrangement uses TRBV12-3 or TRBV12-4 and TRBJ1-5; 7 bases line up with TRBD1. CDR3 length: 14 amino acids. The V gene end was trimmed by 5 bases and the J gene end by 5 bases; junction bases not matched to a gene: 6. This CDR3 reads CASSADREYQPQHF. CDR3 sequence (DNA): TGTGCCAGCAGTGCTGACAGGGAGTATCAGCCCCAGCATTTT.

The J gene is TRBJ2-7, the V gene TRBV30, with TRBD2 matching over 9 bases. V trimming: 2 bases; J trimming: 6 bases; junction bases outside the gene matches: 5. CDR3 length: 13 amino acids. The germline CDR1 and CDR2 sequences are GTSNPN and SVGIG (reference sequence). CDR3: CAWSLAGGGEQYF. In nucleotides, the CDR3 is TGTGCCTGGAGTCTTGCGGGGGGGGGCGAGCAGTACTTC.

Regarding this clonotype: This clone may be a read error of a much larger clone one base away. The chain recombines TRBV27 with TRBJ2-7; 12 bases are a match to TRBD2. Germline loops: CDR1 MNHEY, CDR2 SMNVEV (reference sequence). The CDR3 runs to 18 residues. The V segment lost 3 bases and the J segment 2 bases; nucleotides outside the gene matches: 11. The CDR3 DNA reads as TGTGCCAGCAGTTTCTTGACTAGCGGGAGTCTTACCCCCTACGAGCAGTACTTC. Its translation is CASSFLTSGSLTPYEQYF.

The chain employs TRBV12-3 or TRBV12-4 and TRBJ1-4; D uncertain. The CDR3 contains 15 residues. V was cut by 2 bases and J by 7 bases, with 14 bases left in between. CDR3 nucleotides: TGTGCCAGCAGTTTATCTGTGGGGTCTGGTGAAAAACTGTTTTTT. Protein: CASSLSVGSGEKLFF.

This clonotype has a count of ten or more. The J gene is TRBJ1-1, the V gene TRBV19; D is uncertain. The germline gives CDR1 LNHDA, CDR2 SQIVND (reference sequence). This CDR3 is built from 13 residues. V dropped 3 bases and J dropped 0 bases, with 5 bases sitting between them. CDR3 nucleotides: TGTGCCAGTAGTATGCAAATGAACACTGAAGCTTTCTTT. This encodes CASSMQMNTEAFF.

The rearrangement joins TRBV20-1 to TRBJ2-2, with 9 bases lining up with TRBD2. This CDR3 comprises 15 residues. Germline CDR1 is DFQATT and CDR2 is SNEGSKA (reference sequence). Trimming removed 6 bases from V and 2 bases from J; junction bases left unmatched: 7. The CDR3 sequence is CSAPRLAGNTGELFF. The CDR3 bases are TGCAGTGCCCCCCGGCTAGCGGGAAACACCGGGGAGCTGTTTTTT.

The chain is built from TRBV6-1 and TRBJ2-1; 10 bases match TRBD2. Trimming removed 5 bases from V and 9 bases from J; junction bases left unmatched: 13. Germline CDR1 MNHNS, CDR2 SASEGT. The CDR3 is 16 amino acids. The DNA for the CDR3 is TGTGCCAGCAGTTATGTTGGAGCGGGAGGGCCCGGTGAGCAGTTCTTC. Its translation is CASSYVGAGGPGEQFF.

This clonotype has only a few counts. V usage is TRBV20-1 and J usage is TRBJ2-1; 8 nucleotides match TRBD2. Germline-derived CDR1 and CDR2 are DFQATT and SNEGSKA (reference sequence). The CDR3 is made up of 15 amino acids. V lost 8 bases and J lost 7; bases outside the gene matches: 16. DNA of the CDR3: TGCAGTCAAGGTGGCGGGAGGCCGACTTGGAATGAGCAGTTCTTC. This sequence encodes CSQGGGRPTWNEQFF.

The chain recombines TRBV7-2 with TRBJ1-5; weak D call: TRBD1 (6 bases). The germline V gene has CDR1 SGHTA and CDR2 FQGNSA. The CDR3 is 14 amino acids. The V gene lost 5 bases and the J gene lost 7 bases, with 15 bases spanning the gap. In DNA form, the CDR3 reads TGTGCCAGCAGCAAAGGGGGGGGGGACCAGCCCCAGCATTTT. This translates into CASSKGGGDQPQHF. Supplemented by reference TRBV7-2 and TRBJ1-5, the full variable domain reads GAGVSQSPSNKVTEKGKDVELRCDPISGHTALYWYRQSLGQGLEFLIYFQGNSAPDKSGLPSDRFSAERTGGSVSTLTIQRTQQEDSAVYLCASSKGGGDQPQHFGDGTRLSIL.

This clonotype has just a few counts. The gene calls are TRBV6-2 or TRBV6-3 and TRBJ2-3, with 13 bases lining up with TRBD2. With V trimmed by 2 bases and J by 0 bases, 11 bases remained unmatched. The V gene's germline CDR1 is MNHEY and CDR2 SVGEGT. This CDR3 is built from 20 residues. CDR3 DNA: TGTGCCAGCAGTTACCCCTCCGGGACTAGCGGGAATCCCAGCACAGATACGCAGTATTTT. Protein product: CASSYPSGTSGNPSTDTQYF.

V usage is TRBV5-1 and J usage is TRBJ2-2, with 7 bases matching TRBD1. The germline V gene encodes CDR1 SGHRS and CDR2 YFSETQ. The CDR3 covers 15 residues. J was trimmed by 2 bases and V by 7 bases; bases with no gene match: 8. In nucleotides, the CDR3 is TGCGCCAGCTCAGTTACAGGGGTAAACACCGGGGAGCTGTTTTTT. Translating gives CASSVTGVNTGELFF.

This clonotype occurred many times. The chain uses TRBV12-3 or TRBV12-4 and TRBJ1-5; the match to TRBD1 covers 8 bases. The J segment lost 0 bases and the V segment lost 6 bases, leaving 16 bases of the junction unmatched. The CDR3 is made up of 19 amino acids. The CDR3: CASSPSGTGRDYSNQPQHF. DNA of the CDR3: TGTGCCAGCAGCCCCTCCGGGACAGGCCGCGACTATAGCAATCAGCCCCAGCATTTT.

This clonotype appeared many times. V gene TRBV28 combines with J gene TRBJ2-3; D uncertain. Germline V lookup: CDR1 MDHEN, CDR2 SYDVKM. Trimming pared 5 bases from V and 1 base from J, leaving 7 bases between. The CDR3 consists of 13 residues. As DNA, the CDR3 is TGTGCCAGCAGTGACGGACGCACAGATACGCAGTATTTT. Its protein is CASSDGRTDTQYF.

At least ten counts were recorded for this clonotype. The J gene is TRBJ2-7, the V gene TRBV11-2; D perhaps matches TRBD2 (5 bases). The CDR3 runs to 14 residues. With 1 base removed from V and 6 bases from J, the gap between germline ends came to 13 bases. In germline, CDR1 is SGHAT, CDR2 FQNNGV. CDR3 in DNA: TGTGCCAGCAGCTTAGGCGATAGGGCGGGCGAGCAGTACTTC. Amino acids: CASSLGDRAGEQYF. The full variable domain, rest sourced from reference TRBV11-2 and TRBJ2-7, is EAGVAQSPRYKIIEKRQSVAFWCNPISGHATLYWYQQILGQGPKLLIQFQNNGVVDDSQLPKDRFSAERLKGVDSTLKIQPAKLEDSAVYLCASSLGDRAGEQYFGPGTRLTVT.

This clonotype was seen a handful of times. The gene calls are TRBV11-2 and TRBJ1-1; 7 bases map to TRBD1. Losses at the gene ends were 3 bases for V and 3 bases for J; bases not matched to a gene: 10. The CDR3 sequence is 16 residues long. The germline gives CDR1 SGHAT, CDR2 FQNNGV. The CDR3 coding sequence is TGTGCCAGCAGCTTGGGGCTCGCAACAGGGGACACTGAAGCTTTCTTT. Translated: CASSLGLATGDTEAFF.

This clonotype came up many times. The chain links TRBV2 to TRBJ2-7; D ambiguous. This CDR3 is 11 amino acids long. V was clipped by 8 bases and J by 2 bases, with 7 bases between them. Looked up from germline, CDR1 is SNHLY and CDR2 is FYNNEI. The CDR3: CASGSPYEQYF. In DNA, the CDR3 is TGTGCCAGCGGCTCTCCCTACGAGCAGTACTTC.

This clonotype showed up many times. CDR3 amino acids: CSASNRVWEQYF. In nucleotides, the CDR3 is TGCAGTGCTAGTAACAGGGTGTGGGAGCAGTACTTC. J is TRBJ2-7 and V is TRBV20-1; possible D gene TRBD1, 6 bases. The CDR3 has 12 amino acids. Germline lookup yields CDR1 DFQATT and CDR2 SNEGSKA (reference sequence). V shed 3 bases and J shed 7 bases, with 13 bases lying between them.

Concerning this clonotype itself: A junction end diverges from the germline sequence, so it may reflect a read error. The V call is TRBV11-2, the J call TRBJ2-3; D assignment may be TRBD1 or TRBD2 (8 bases each). This CDR3 is built from 17 residues. CDR1 SGHAT and CDR2 FQNNGV come from the germline V gene. The CDR3 reads CASSSTGAGGRTGTQYF. Here the CDR3 DNA reads TGTGCCAGCAGCTCGACAGGGGCGGGAGGTCGCACAGGTACGCAGTATTTT. Variable domain in full (rest from reference TRBV11-2 and TRBJ2-3): EAGVAQSPRYKIIEKRQSVAFWCNPISGHATLYWYQQILGQGPKLLIQFQNNGVVDDSQLPKDRFSAERLKGVDSTLKIQPAKLEDSAVYLCASSSTGAGGRTGTQYFGPGTRLTVL.

This clonotype was observed a handful of times. This chain uses TRBV7-3 with TRBJ2-7; the D call may be TRBD1 or TRBD2 (5 bases each). This CDR3 has 15 amino acids. CDR1 SGHTA and CDR2 FQGTGA come from the germline V gene. Trimming stripped 5 bases from V and 3 bases from J, with 17 bases between. The CDR3 is CASSEGPPSIYEQYF. The CDR3 bases are TGTGCCAGCAGCGAGGGACCCCCGTCCATCTACGAGCAGTACTTC.

This clonotype was observed a few times. The chain uses TRBV30 and TRBJ1-4; 7 bases are a match to TRBD1. Germline CDR1 GTSNPN, CDR2 SVGIG (reference sequence). The CDR3 covers 14 residues. Germline trimming cut 2 bases from V and 4 bases from J; bases unmatched to any gene: 4. In nucleotides, the CDR3 is TGTGCCTGGAGTTGGGGGACAGTTAATGAAAAACTGTTTTTT. It translates to CAWSWGTVNEKLFF.

Worth noting for this clonotype: A much larger clonotype is one base distant, so this may be a read error. The chain uses TRBV6-1 and TRBJ2-7; 10 positions agree with TRBD2. The germline V gene encodes CDR1 MNHNS and CDR2 SASEGT. The CDR3 sequence is 16 residues long. The DNA for the CDR3 is TGTGCCAGCAAGATCGGACTAGCGGACCACTCCTACGGGCAGTACTTC. Translation: CASKIGLADHSYGQYF.

This clonotype showed up many times. The chain joins TRBV11-2 to TRBJ2-3, with 7 bases identical to TRBD1. Per germline, CDR1 SGHAT and CDR2 FQNNGV. This CDR3 contains 15 residues. V lost 5 bases and J lost 6; bases outside the gene matches: 11. The CDR3 loop is CASSGDPGGFDTQYF. CDR3 in DNA: TGTGCCAGCAGCGGCGACCCAGGGGGATTTGATACGCAGTATTTT.

Turning to this clonotype: This clone may be a read error of a much larger clone one base away. The rearrangement links TRBV12-3 or TRBV12-4 to TRBJ2-5; TRBD2 is a possible D gene (7 bases). This CDR3 is built from 14 residues. The CDR3 nucleotides read TGTGCCGGCAGCCCAGGGGAGGGGTTCGTGTCCCAGTACTTC. Amino acids: CAGSPGEGFVSQYF.

In its sample, this clonotype was seen many times. This chain joins TRBV7-3 and TRBJ2-3; TRBD2 aligns across 11 bases. Germline CDR1 SGHTA, CDR2 FQGTGA. The CDR3 runs 16 residues. The V gene end was trimmed by 8 bases and the J gene end by 3 bases; junction bases not matched to a gene: 10. The CDR3 loop is CASLTLAGGGTDTQYF. Written as DNA, the CDR3 is TGTGCCAGCCTTACCCTAGCGGGAGGTGGAACAGATACGCAGTATTTT.

The rearrangement links TRBV29-1 to TRBJ1-1; D is unclear. This CDR3 spans 13 amino acids. Trimming took 3 bases from V and 0 from J, leaving 8 bases between them. Germline V gives CDR1 SQVTM, CDR2 ANQGSEA. For the CDR3, the DNA is TGCAGCGTTGACCCAGAGATGAACACTGAAGCTTTCTTT. It specifies CSVDPEMNTEAFF.